The 25 T cell receptor beta chains in this list originate from one sample, sequenced in a study of cytotoxic CD8 clonotypes in ibrutinib-treated CLL. The assay was immunoSEQ multiplex PCR, and TCRdb's table has in-frame clones only and misses some. Of approximately 280,000 clones listed, 60% to 80% are singletons. Sequenced material: PBMCs, taken at disease progression, from a patient treated with ibrutinib. Receptors originate from a human donor with chronic lymphocytic leukemia.

In nucleotides, the CDR3 is TGCGCCAGCAGTCAATCCATCCGGGTTCGGGATAGCTCCTATAATTCACCCCTCCACTTT. Residues: CASSQSIRVRDSSYNSPLHF. This chain joins TRBV23-1 and TRBJ1-6; D remains unclear. TRBV23-1 is an ORF for which the function is uncertain. There are 20 residues in the CDR3. Trimming removed 0 bases from V and 0 bases from J, with 18 bases in between.

The rearrangement uses TRBV7-6 and TRBJ2-7; D remains unclear. In germline, CDR1 is SGHVS, CDR2 FNYEAQ. V lost 1 base and J 1 base, leaving 11 bases between the germline ends. This CDR3 comprises 15 residues. Here the CDR3 DNA reads TGTGCCAGCAGCTTAGAGAGAATGGATTCCTACGAGCAGTACTTC. The encoded protein is CASSLERMDSYEQYF.

The chain employs TRBV10-3 and TRBJ1-2; D unresolved. This CDR3 region has 11 residues. Trimming left V 4 bases short and J 8 bases short, with 8 bases between. The V gene's germline CDR1 is ENHRY and CDR2 SYGVKD. CDR3 region: CAISGGPGYTF. CDR3 sequence (DNA): TGTGCCATCAGTGGAGGGCCCGGCTACACCTTC.

The chain couples TRBV21-1 to TRBJ2-1; TRBD1 is the table's D call and was not checked against the DNA. TRBV21-1 is a known pseudogene. This CDR3 is built from 11 residues. The CDR3 loop reads CARGQGDEQFF. The CDR3 DNA sequence: TGTGCCAGGGGACAGGGCGATGAGCAGTTCTTC.

The chain uses TRBV25-1 and TRBJ2-3; 7 nucleotides agree with TRBD1. This CDR3 contains 15 residues. The V gene's germline CDR1 is MGHDK and CDR2 SYGVNS. Trimming at V came to 1 base and at J to 4 bases, leaving 5 bases not matched to a gene. The CDR3 DNA reads as TGTGCCAGCAGTGAATTTAACAGGGGCGCAGATACGCAGTATTTT. Residues: CASSEFNRGADTQYF.

This clone was detected only a few times. This chain uses TRBV29-1 with TRBJ2-1, with D perhaps being TRBD1 or TRBD2 (5 bases each). Germline CDR1 reads SQVTM; CDR2 reads ANQGSEA. This CDR3 spans 12 amino acids. Deletions cut 6 bases from V and 6 bases from J, with 12 bases between. The CDR3 spells CSVGDRGNEQFF. Here the CDR3 DNA reads TGCAGCGTGGGGGACCGTGGCAATGAGCAGTTCTTC.

The chain has TRBV5-5 and TRBJ1-2; the D gene is possibly TRBD1 (5 bases). The CDR3 runs 15 residues. Between the trimmed V and J ends, which lost 2 bases and 2 bases, there was a span of 13 bases. CDR1 is SGHKS and CDR2 is YYEKEE in the germline V gene (reference sequence). The CDR3 DNA sequence: TGTGCCAGCAGCTTACAGGCCGAGGCAAACTATGGCTACACCTTC. Protein sequence: CASSLQAEANYGYTF.

The chain uses TRBV9 and TRBJ2-4, with 7 bases that match TRBD1. The CDR3 is 20 residues long. Trimming at V came to 0 bases and at J to 3 bases, leaving 18 bases not matched to a gene. Germline V lookup: CDR1 SGDLS, CDR2 YYNGEE. CDR3 nucleotides: TGTGCCAGCAGCGTAGGTACCGAAGACAGGGCCCCTCCGAACAAAAACATTCAGTACTTC. Protein product: CASSVGTEDRAPPNKNIQYF.

The chain links TRBV10-2 to TRBJ2-7, with D perhaps matching TRBD1 (6 bases). V gave up 6 bases and J gave up 0 bases, with 12 bases separating them. CDR3 length: 14 residues. Germline assignment: CDR1 WSHSY and CDR2 SAAADI. The CDR3 DNA is TGCGCCAGCAGCGCAACAGGGTACTCCTACGAGCAGTACTTC. Protein sequence: CASSATGYSYEQYF.

This clone has just a few counts. The chain has TRBV18 and TRBJ2-2; 8 nucleotides line up with TRBD2. The CDR3 runs to 16 residues. V lost 0 bases, J lost 6 bases, and 6 bases stayed unmatched. CDR1 is KGHSH and CDR2 is LQKENI in the germline V gene. CDR3 sequence: CASSPPGTSGSGELFF. For the CDR3, the DNA is TGTGCCAGCTCACCACCAGGGACTAGTGGCTCCGGGGAGCTGTTTTTT.

This clone has just one count. V usage is TRBV7-9 and J usage is TRBJ1-1; the D gene is possibly TRBD1 (5 bases). CDR3 length: 14 amino acids. V lost 2 bases to trimming and J lost 7 bases, with 14 bases between them. Germline V lookup: CDR1 SEHNR, CDR2 FQNEAQ (reference sequence). The CDR3 is CASSLLGLGGEAFF. In DNA form, the CDR3 reads TGTGCCAGCAGCTTATTGGGGTTGGGGGGTGAAGCTTTCTTT.

The chain carries TRBV27 and TRBJ2-1, with D hard to call. The V end lost 2 bases, the J end lost 6 bases, and 8 bases lay between the germline ends. The CDR3 has 13 residues. In germline, CDR1 is MNHEY, CDR2 SMNVEV (reference sequence). CDR3 protein: CASSLRGTNEQFF. In nucleotides, the CDR3 is TGTGCCAGCAGTTTACGCGGAACCAATGAGCAGTTCTTC.

This sequence joins TRBV5-1 and TRBJ1-4; 10 bases map to TRBD1. Germline trimming cut 5 bases from V and 6 bases from J; bases unmatched to any gene: 7. In germline, CDR1 is SGHRS, CDR2 YFSETQ. CDR3 size: 15 residues. The DNA of the CDR3 is TGCGCCAGCAGACCTATGACAGGGGGCGATGAAAAACTGTTTTTT. It specifies CASRPMTGGDEKLFF.

The chain links TRBV5-1 to TRBJ1-4; the match to TRBD1 covers 9 bases. CDR3 length: 14 amino acids. Unmatched junction bases numbered 6, after V lost 4 bases and J lost 8 bases. Germline CDR1 reads SGHRS; CDR2 reads YFSETQ. CDR3 coding DNA: TGCGCCAGCAGCCCCGGGACAGGGAGCGAAAAACTGTTTTTT. Its translation: CASSPGTGSEKLFF.

This chain links TRBV5-1 with TRBJ1-2, with D possibly being TRBD1 (6 bases). Germline CDR1 and CDR2: SGHRS and YFSETQ. This CDR3 comprises 14 residues. With 0 bases removed from V and 7 bases from J, the gap between germline ends came to 13 bases. Here the CDR3 reads CASSLVPGAGGYTF. The CDR3 DNA sequence: TGCGCCAGCAGCTTGGTCCCGGGGGCAGGTGGCTACACCTTC. Filled out from reference TRBV5-1 and TRBJ1-2, the complete variable domain reads KAGVTQTPRYLIKTRGQQVTLSCSPISGHRSVSWYQQTPGQGLQFLFEYFSETQRNKGNFPGRFSGRQFSNSRSEMNVSTLELGDSALYLCASSLVPGAGGYTFGSGTRLTVV.

The genes are TRBV18 and TRBJ2-3, with D hard to call. Germline CDR1 and CDR2: KGHSH and LQKENI. The CDR3 extends over 11 amino acids. V lost 6 bases to trimming and J lost 6 bases, with 7 bases between them. The CDR3 protein is CASSPLDTQYF. As DNA, the CDR3 is TGTGCCAGCTCCCCCCTTGATACGCAGTATTTT.

The V gene is TRBV27, the J gene TRBJ2-7; the match to TRBD2 covers 11 bases. The V and J ends lost 5 bases and 2 bases, in that order; junction bases with no gene match: 2. In germline, CDR1 is MNHEY, CDR2 SMNVEV (reference sequence). The CDR3 sequence is 14 residues long. CDR3 DNA: TGTGCCAGCAGTACGACTAGCGGGACCTACGAGCAGTACTTC. It encodes CASSTTSGTYEQYF.

The rearrangement links TRBV5-1 to TRBJ1-6; a weak D match, TRBD1 (5 bases). The CDR3 has 15 amino acids. Per the germline V gene, CDR1 is SGHRS and CDR2 is YFSETQ. Trimming stripped 1 base from V and 10 bases from J, with 15 bases between. CDR3 residues: CASSLWGDVVSPLHF. The CDR3 nucleotides read TGCGCCAGCAGCTTGTGGGGGGATGTTGTGTCACCCCTCCACTTT.

CDR3 sequence reads: CASSVGPGQDYGYTF. The CDR3 DNA follows: TGTGCCAGCAGCGTAGGGCCTGGCCAAGACTATGGCTACACCTTC. The V and J genes are TRBV9 and TRBJ1-2; the D is unclear. The germline V and J ends were trimmed by 0 bases and 3 bases, with 12 bases remaining between them. The CDR3 consists of 15 residues. Per germline, CDR1 SGDLS and CDR2 YYNGEE.

This clone has a handful of counts. The rearrangement joins TRBV11-2 to TRBJ2-1; 9 bases map to TRBD2. V was pared by 5 bases and J by 5 bases, with 10 bases of the junction left unmatched. Per germline, CDR1 SGHAT and CDR2 FQNNGV. CDR3 length: 16 residues. Here the CDR3 DNA reads TGTGCCAGCAGCCCCCGAGCGGGGGGCCAGAACAATGAGCAGTTCTTC. It is translated as CASSPRAGGQNNEQFF.

This rearrangement joins TRBV5-1 to TRBJ2-3, with a weak D call TRBD2 (5 bases). Germline V CDR1 and CDR2: SGHRS, YFSETQ. V lost 2 bases to trimming and J lost 0 bases, with 16 bases between them. The CDR3 sequence is 17 residues long. CDR3 loop: CASSLLPGLISTDTQYF. The DNA for the CDR3 is TGCGCCAGCAGCTTACTCCCCGGACTGATTAGCACAGATACGCAGTATTTT.

The chain joins TRBV5-1 to TRBJ1-1, with D possibly being TRBD1 (6 bases). Trimming took 7 bases from V and 5 from J, leaving 15 bases between them. The CDR3 covers 13 residues. Per the germline V gene, CDR1 is SGHRS and CDR2 is YFSETQ. The CDR3 reads CASGRGARTEAFF. The CDR3 bases are TGCGCCAGCGGCCGGGGGGCTAGGACTGAAGCTTTCTTT.

This chain joins TRBV4-3 and TRBJ2-6; a weak D match, TRBD2 (6 bases). The CDR3 sequence is 17 residues long. From germline, CDR1 is LGHNA and CDR2 YSLEER. Trimming took 1 base from V and 7 from J, leaving 17 bases between them. CDR3 sequence (DNA): TGCGCCAGCAGCCAAGTTATGGGGGGACCCGGCGCCAACGTCCTGACTTTC. Translation gives CASSQVMGGPGANVLTF.

V and J are TRBV6-6 and TRBJ2-5; possibly TRBD1 or TRBD2 for D (5 bases each). Trimming removed 7 bases at V and 5 bases at J, with 14 bases between. The CDR3 totals 13 residues. The germline V gene encodes CDR1 MNHNY and CDR2 SVGAGI (reference sequence). The CDR3 nucleotides read TGTGCCAGCATCCCCGGGACGGCGGAGACCCAGTACTTC. Protein sequence: CASIPGTAETQYF.

The chain has TRBV15 and TRBJ2-3, with D tentatively TRBD1 or TRBD2 (6 bases each). The CDR3 extends over 18 amino acids. V lost 0 bases and J lost 3, with 19 bases in between. Germline V gene data show CDR1 as LNHNV and CDR2 as YYDKDF (reference sequence). The CDR3 sequence: CATSRDEEEGGRTDTQYF. The CDR3 region has the DNA TGTGCCACCAGCAGAGATGAAGAGGAAGGGGGGAGAACAGATACGCAGTATTTT.